This TCR beta chain was recorded in a study of primary melanoma T cells and metastatic recurrence. Study-level background: These T2 to T4 primary melanomas had thickness greater than 1 mm.

Some clones are missing from TCRdb's copy, which holds only in-frame ones; the method was immunoSEQ multiplex PCR. The sample carries about 250 clones, just over 85% recorded once. The germline V gene has CDR1 SGHNT and CDR2 YENEEA. V lost 1 base to trimming and J lost 1 base, with 17 bases between them. This CDR3 region has 18 residues. Study outcomes and limitations: Primary melanomas may harbor an effective T-cell antitumor response, authors suggested.

Remarks on this clone: Antigen: not known.

The chain is built from TRBV11-3 and TRBJ1-3, with D tentatively TRBD1 (6 bases). This sequence originates from a human donor with melanoma. The sequenced sample consisted of melanoma tumor tissue. The CDR3: CASSLGLDRRLSGNTIYF. The CDR3 DNA reads TGTGCCAGCAGCTTAGGGTTAGACAGGCGATTATCTGGAAACACCATATATTTT.